This T cell receptor beta chain was recovered during a study of T cells in localized non-small cell lung cancer. CDR3 length equals 16 residues. Germline loops: CDR1 SSHAT, CDR2 FNYEAQ (reference sequence). V lost 3 bases, J lost 3 bases, and 8 bases stayed unmatched. Method: immunoSEQ multiplex PCR; TCRdb's copy keeps in-frame clones and lacks some. The sample holds more than 2,000 clones, roughly 27% seen once. This clone was observed a few times. This clonotype was obtained from a woman aged 40 to 75 with stage III squamous cell lung carcinoma. The gene calls are TRBV7-7 and TRBJ2-3; 8 positions match TRBD2. Source: lung tumor tissue, taken before any cancer treatment. The DNA for the CDR3 is TGTGCCAGCAGCTTGATGGTAGCGGGATTAACAGATACGCAGTATTTT. The encoded protein is CASSLMVAGLTDTQYF.